This T cell receptor (beta chain) comes out of a study of vaccination and CD4 T cells after COVID-19. Study overall: Post-COVID specimens were obtained a median about 100 days after diagnosis (range 35 to 161). Overlapping spike pools from SARS-CoV-2 and HCoV-NL63, HCoV-OC43 and HCoV-229E served as culture stimuli.

Cultured CD4+ T-cell DNA underwent Oncomine TCR Beta short-read sequencing. One entry per CDR3 protein results from TCRdb running MiXCR on the PCR reads. The data hold 3,500 to 4,000 distinct CDR3 sequences, with 17% observed a single time. As for this clonotype: Its antigen is as yet unknown.

Treatment given: approximately nine-day PBMC culture with coronavirus spike peptide pools or control peptides (ViraFEST assay). The CDR3 runs to 11 residues. Trimming left V 5 bases short and J 5 bases short, with 9 bases between. In germline, CDR1 is DFQATT, CDR2 SNEGSKA (reference sequence). This TCR was recovered from a human donor who had recovered from COVID-19. The sample taken for sequencing was CD4+ T cells from blood, cultured in vitro. The chain is built from TRBV20-1 and TRBJ2-5; no clear D gene. CDR3 bases: TGCAGTGCTCCGAGCCCCGAGACCCAGTACTTC. Translated, it gives CSAPSPETQYF.